This entry lists 14 T cell receptor beta chains sequenced from one sample in a study of blood T cell repertoires in COVID-19. Sequencing was performed with immunoSEQ multiplex PCR; in TCRdb, only in-frame clones are kept and a portion is missing. The repertoire holds approximately 280,000 clones, with 70% to 90% as singletons. The sequencing input was peripheral blood. Every receptor here comes from a woman in her seventies with acute or convalescent COVID-19.

V and J are TRBV5-4 and TRBJ1-6; D remains ambiguous. Trimming cost V 4 bases and J 7 bases, with 15 bases left between them. Germline V CDR1 and CDR2: SGHNT, YYREEE (reference sequence). CDR3 length: 15 amino acids. Here the CDR3 DNA reads TGTGCCAGCAGCGTCGACCGGGGTCAAAATTCACCCCTCCACTTT. Protein product: CASSVDRGQNSPLHF. The full variable domain, rest sourced from reference TRBV5-4 and TRBJ1-6, is ETGVTQSPTHLIKTRGQQVTLRCSSQSGHNTVSWYQQALGQGPQFIFQYYREEENGRGNFPPRFSGLQFPNYSSELNVNALELDDSALYLCASSVDRGQNSPLHFGNGTRLTVT.

The chain combines TRBV19 with TRBJ1-1, with a possible D match to TRBD1 (6 bases). The V end lost 5 bases, the J end lost 4 bases, and 20 bases lay between the germline ends. Germline CDR1 LNHDA, CDR2 SQIVND (reference sequence). This CDR3 is built from 16 residues. CDR3 region: CASSFRFLRGSTEAFF. CDR3 nucleotides: TGTGCCAGTAGTTTTCGCTTCCTAAGGGGGAGCACTGAAGCTTTCTTT.

This rearrangement joins TRBV5-1 to TRBJ1-1; D is undetermined. This CDR3 spans 14 amino acids. Trimming removed 5 bases at V and 0 bases at J, with 11 bases between. Germline values: CDR1 SGHRS, CDR2 YFSETQ. Here the CDR3 reads CASSVETLNTEAFF. DNA for the CDR3: TGCGCCAGCAGTGTTGAGACTTTGAACACTGAAGCTTTCTTT.

The gene calls are TRBV11-2 and TRBJ2-5; 7 bases match TRBD2. This CDR3 has 14 residues. From germline, CDR1 is SGHAT and CDR2 FQNNGV. With V trimmed by 0 bases and J by 5 bases, 3 bases remained unmatched. The CDR3 region has the DNA TGTGCCAGCAGCTTAGAACTAGCGTCGGAGACCCAGTACTTC. Protein product: CASSLELASETQYF.

The chain carries TRBV5-1 and TRBJ2-1, with TRBD2 identical over 9 bases. Germline V gene lookup returns CDR1 SGHRS and CDR2 YFSETQ. The V gene end was trimmed by 2 bases and the J gene end by 0 bases; junction bases not matched to a gene: 9. The CDR3 is 18 amino acids. In DNA form, the CDR3 reads TGCGCCAGCAGCTTCGGGGCGGGGGGGCTCAGCTCCTACAATGAGCAGTTCTTC. This encodes CASSFGAGGLSSYNEQFF.

This clone was seen once. The chain is built from TRBV25-1 and TRBJ2-7; a weak D match, TRBD1 (6 bases). The CDR3 is 15 residues long. V lost 1 base, J lost 10 bases, and 20 bases lay in between. The germline V gene encodes CDR1 MGHDK and CDR2 SYGVNS. CDR3 in amino acids: CASSESGTRNIGQYF. The CDR3 DNA sequence: TGTGCCAGCAGTGAATCGGGGACACGGAATATCGGCCAGTACTTC.

The chain couples TRBV10-3 to TRBJ1-6, with D perhaps TRBD1 (6 bases). Germline V gives CDR1 ENHRY, CDR2 SYGVKD. V was trimmed by 3 bases and J by 10 bases, leaving 10 bases between them. The length of the CDR3 is 13 residues. The CDR3 coding sequence is TGTGCCATCAGTGAAGCAGGGGAGTCACCCCTCCACTTT. Its protein is CAISEAGESPLHF.

The J gene is TRBJ2-5, the V gene TRBV5-4; 11 positions match TRBD2. Trimming removed 4 bases from V and 3 bases from J; junction bases left unmatched: 5. Germline CDR1 is SGHNT and CDR2 is YYREEE (reference sequence). The CDR3 has 15 amino acids. CDR3 bases: TGTGCCAGCAGCGCCCCGACTAGCGGGGAAGAGACCCAGTACTTC. It codes for CASSAPTSGEETQYF.

The chain has TRBV18 and TRBJ1-1; the D gene is possibly TRBD1 (6 bases). The CDR3 has 14 amino acids. Germline-derived CDR1 and CDR2 are KGHSH and LQKENI. Trimming pared 5 bases from V and 8 bases from J, leaving 18 bases between. CDR3 region: CASSMGQMYSEAFF. DNA of the CDR3: TGTGCCAGCTCAATGGGACAAATGTACTCGGAAGCTTTCTTT.

This clone appeared once. The chain uses TRBV11-2 and TRBJ2-5, with 9 bases matching TRBD2. Trimming removed 5 bases from V and 4 bases from J; junction bases left unmatched: 8. Germline CDR1 and CDR2: SGHAT and FQNNGV. This CDR3 region has 15 residues. CDR3 DNA: TGTGCCAGCAGCCCACTGAGAGCGGGGGGAGAGACCCAGTACTTC. Residues: CASSPLRAGGETQYF.

The chain couples TRBV6-9 to TRBJ2-5; D is unresolved. The germline V gene encodes CDR1 MNHGY and CDR2 SVAAGI. Trimming stripped 11 bases from V and 4 bases from J, with 14 bases between. The CDR3 spans 12 residues. DNA of the CDR3: TGTGCCCAAATGAGCGTGGCAGAGACCCAGTACTTC. Amino acid sequence: CAQMSVAETQYF.

This chain joins TRBV2 and TRBJ2-2, with D possibly TRBD2 on 6 matching bases. Germline values: CDR1 SNHLY, CDR2 FYNNEI. This CDR3 is 16 amino acids long. Trimming took off 6 bases at V and 8 bases at J, with 22 bases between the two ends. In DNA, the CDR3 is TGTGCCAGCAGGAAATTTCCCCGGGAGCTCAAAGGGGAGCTGTTTTTT. As protein: CASRKFPRELKGELFF.

The chain has TRBV5-1 and TRBJ2-1; TRBD2 is a possible D gene (5 bases). CDR3 size: 16 residues. Germline V lookup: CDR1 SGHRS, CDR2 YFSETQ. The V end was cut by 4 bases, the J end by 12 bases, with 26 bases between. CDR3 sequence: CASSALTPPQLEGQFF. The CDR3 DNA sequence: TGCGCCAGCAGCGCCCTTACCCCCCCCCAACTCGAGGGGCAGTTCTTC.

The chain uses TRBV11-2 and TRBJ2-2; D uncertain. V lost 0 bases and J lost 6, with 5 bases in between. This CDR3 region has 13 residues. The germline gives CDR1 SGHAT, CDR2 FQNNGV. CDR3 sequence: CASSLDFPGELFF. CDR3 bases: TGTGCCAGCAGCTTAGACTTTCCCGGGGAGCTGTTTTTT.